The present TCR beta chain was sequenced within a study of T cells in localized non-small cell lung cancer. Some clones are missing from TCRdb's copy, which holds only in-frame ones; the method was immunoSEQ multiplex PCR. The table lists roughly 5,200 clones, around 50% of them singletons. This CDR3 has 14 amino acids. J gave up 2 bases and V 8 bases, and 10 bases lay outside the gene matches. Germline V gene data show CDR1 as GTSNPN and CDR2 as SVGIG (reference sequence). This TCR was sampled from a male donor aged 60 or over with stage I squamous cell lung carcinoma. The rearrangement links TRBV30 to TRBJ2-3; TRBD2 aligns across 7 bases. The input for sequencing was lymph node tissue, taken before any cancer treatment. The CDR3 nucleotides are TGTGCCGGGGGAGCGGGATTCATCACAGATACGCAGTATTTT. As protein: CAGGAGFITDTQYF.